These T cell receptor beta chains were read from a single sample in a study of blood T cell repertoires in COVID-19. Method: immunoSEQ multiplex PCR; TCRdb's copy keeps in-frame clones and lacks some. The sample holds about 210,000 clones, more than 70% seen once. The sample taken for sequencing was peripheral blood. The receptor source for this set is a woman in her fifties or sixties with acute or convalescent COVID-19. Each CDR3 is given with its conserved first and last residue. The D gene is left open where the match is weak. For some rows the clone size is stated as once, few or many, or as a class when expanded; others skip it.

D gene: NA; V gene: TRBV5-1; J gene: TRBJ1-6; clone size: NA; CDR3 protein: CASSSGGTQGNSPLHF; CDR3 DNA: TGCGCCAGCAGCTCCGGAGGAACTCAGGGGAATTCACCCCTCCACTTT
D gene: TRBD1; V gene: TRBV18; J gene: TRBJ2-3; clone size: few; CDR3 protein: CASSPGTGGRTDTQYF; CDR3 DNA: TGTGCCAGCTCACCCGGAACAGGGGGTAGGACAGATACGCAGTATTTT
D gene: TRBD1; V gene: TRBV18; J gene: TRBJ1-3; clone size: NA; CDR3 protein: CASSPGRTGTGNTIYF; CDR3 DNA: TGTGCCAGCTCACCGGGAAGGACAGGGACTGGAAACACCATATATTTT
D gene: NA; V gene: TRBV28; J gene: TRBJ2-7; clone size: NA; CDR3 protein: CASSSYQRGMTGEQYF; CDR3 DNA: TGTGCCAGCAGTTCTTATCAACGGGGGATGACTGGCGAGCAGTACTTC
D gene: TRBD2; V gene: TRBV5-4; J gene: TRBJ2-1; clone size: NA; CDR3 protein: CASSSETSGTNHEQFF; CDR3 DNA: TGTGCCAGCAGCTCGGAGACTAGCGGGACCAACCATGAGCAGTTCTTC
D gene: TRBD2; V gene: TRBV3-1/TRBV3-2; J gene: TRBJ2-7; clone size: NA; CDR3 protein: CASSQYGVAGVTYEQYF; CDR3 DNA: TGTGCCAGCAGCCAATACGGGGTAGCGGGTGTGACCTACGAGCAGTACTTC
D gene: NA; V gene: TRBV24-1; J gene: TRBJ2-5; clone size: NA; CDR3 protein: CATSDPAGRFEGVGETQYF; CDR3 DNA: TGTGCCACCAGTGATCCCGCGGGACGCTTCGAAGGGGTGGGAGAGACCCAGTACTTC
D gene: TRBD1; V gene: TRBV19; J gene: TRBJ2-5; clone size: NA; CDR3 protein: CASSTGQGAGETQYF; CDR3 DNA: TGTGCCAGTAGTACGGGACAGGGGGCGGGAGAGACCCAGTACTTC
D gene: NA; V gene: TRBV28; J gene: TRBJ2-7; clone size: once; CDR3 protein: CASSFTGTASYEQYF; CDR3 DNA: TGTGCCAGCAGTTTTACCGGGACTGCATCCTACGAGCAGTACTTC
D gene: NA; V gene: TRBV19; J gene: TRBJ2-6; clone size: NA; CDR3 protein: CASMTGPNSGANVLTF; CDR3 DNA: TGTGCCAGTATGACAGGACCGAACTCTGGGGCCAACGTCCTGACTTTC
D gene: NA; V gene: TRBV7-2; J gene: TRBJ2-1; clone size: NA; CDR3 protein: CASSNLGEQFF; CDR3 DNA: TGTGCCAGCAGCAACCTCGGGGAGCAGTTCTTC
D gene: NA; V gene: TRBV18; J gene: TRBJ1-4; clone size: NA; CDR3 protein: CASSSQATTNEKLFF; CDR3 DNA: TGTGCCAGCTCGTCTCAGGCGACAACTAATGAAAAACTGTTTTTT
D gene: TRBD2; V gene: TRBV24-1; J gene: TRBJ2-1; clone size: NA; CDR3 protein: CATSEYSGAKYNEQFF; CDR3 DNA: TGTGCCACCAGTGAGTACAGCGGGGCCAAATACAATGAGCAGTTCTTC
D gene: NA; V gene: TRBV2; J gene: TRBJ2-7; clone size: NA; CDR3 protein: CASSVRAEQYF; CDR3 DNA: TGTGCCAGCAGTGTCAGGGCCGAGCAGTACTTC
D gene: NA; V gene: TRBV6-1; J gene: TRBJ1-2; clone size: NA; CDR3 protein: CASSEYRTFGYTF; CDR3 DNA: TGTGCCAGCAGTGAATACAGGACATTTGGCTACACCTTC
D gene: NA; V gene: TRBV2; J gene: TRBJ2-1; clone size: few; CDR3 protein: CASSHSYNEQFF; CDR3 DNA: TGTGCCAGCAGTCATTCCTACAATGAGCAGTTCTTC
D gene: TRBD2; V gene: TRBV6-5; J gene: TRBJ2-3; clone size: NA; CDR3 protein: CASSSSGGSTDTQYF; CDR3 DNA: TGTGCCAGCAGTTCTAGCGGGGGCAGCACAGATACGCAGTATTTT
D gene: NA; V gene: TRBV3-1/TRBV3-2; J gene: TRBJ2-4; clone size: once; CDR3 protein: CASSQGKGRNIQYF; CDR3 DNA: TGTGCCAGCAGCCAAGGGAAGGGGAGGAACATTCAGTACTTC
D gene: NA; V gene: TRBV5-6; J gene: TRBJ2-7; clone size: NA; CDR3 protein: CASSLQGYEQYF; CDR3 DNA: TGTGCCAGCAGCTTGCAGGGATACGAGCAGTACTTC
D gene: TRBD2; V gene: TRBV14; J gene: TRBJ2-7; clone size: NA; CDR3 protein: CASSHQSAGGNYEQYF; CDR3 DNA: TGTGCCAGCAGTCACCAATCAGCGGGAGGGAACTACGAGCAGTACTTC
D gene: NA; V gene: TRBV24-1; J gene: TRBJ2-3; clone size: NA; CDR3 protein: CATSDGGGGPFTDTQYF; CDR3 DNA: TGTGCCACCAGTGACGGTGGAGGAGGGCCATTCACAGATACGCAGTATTTT
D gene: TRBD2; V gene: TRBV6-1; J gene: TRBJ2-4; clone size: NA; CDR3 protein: CASSEGGGDIQYF; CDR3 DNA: TGTGCCAGCAGTGAAGGGGGGGGAGACATTCAGTACTTC
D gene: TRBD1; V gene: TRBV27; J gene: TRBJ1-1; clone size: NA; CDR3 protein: CASSLRQGITEAFF; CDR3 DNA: TGTGCCAGCAGCCTACGACAGGGGATCACTGAAGCTTTCTTT
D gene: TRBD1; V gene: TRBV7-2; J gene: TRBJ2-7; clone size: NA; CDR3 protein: CASSPETGFEQYF; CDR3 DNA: TGTGCCAGCAGCCCCGAGACAGGGTTCGAGCAGTACTTC
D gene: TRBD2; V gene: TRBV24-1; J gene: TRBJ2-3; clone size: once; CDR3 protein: CATSDPSGSGTDTQYF; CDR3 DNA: TGTGCCACCAGTGATCCTAGCGGGAGTGGTACAGATACGCAGTATTTT
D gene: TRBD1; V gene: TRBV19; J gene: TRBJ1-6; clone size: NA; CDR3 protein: CASRRTGTGSSYNSPLHF; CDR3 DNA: TGTGCCAGTAGAAGGACCGGGACAGGGTCTTCCTATAATTCACCCCTCCACTTT
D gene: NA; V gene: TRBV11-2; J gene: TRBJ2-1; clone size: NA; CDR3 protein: CASSLGAMVYNEQFF; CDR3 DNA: TGTGCCAGCAGCTTAGGAGCCATGGTTTACAATGAGCAGTTCTTC
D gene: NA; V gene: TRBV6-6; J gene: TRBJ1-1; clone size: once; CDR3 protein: CASSYWTDTEAFF; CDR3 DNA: TGTGCCAGCAGTTACTGGACAGACACTGAAGCTTTCTTT
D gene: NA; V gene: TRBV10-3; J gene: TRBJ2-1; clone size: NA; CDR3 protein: CAISESIELVAYNEQFF; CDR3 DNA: TGTGCCATCAGTGAGTCAATAGAACTAGTCGCCTACAATGAGCAGTTCTTC
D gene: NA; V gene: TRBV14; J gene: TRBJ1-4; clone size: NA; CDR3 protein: CASSQDWRSGGEKLFF; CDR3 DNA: TGTGCCAGCAGCCAAGACTGGAGGTCCGGGGGTGAAAAACTGTTTTTT
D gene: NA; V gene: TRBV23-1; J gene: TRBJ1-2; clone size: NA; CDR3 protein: CAILSPRFPRIGYTF; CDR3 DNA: TGCGCCATCCTCTCCCCCAGGTTCCCAAGGATTGGCTACACCTTC
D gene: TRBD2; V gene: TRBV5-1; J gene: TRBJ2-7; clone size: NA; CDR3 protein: CASSLGLAGNHEQYF; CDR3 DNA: TGCGCCAGCAGCTTGGGACTAGCGGGAAACCACGAGCAGTACTTC
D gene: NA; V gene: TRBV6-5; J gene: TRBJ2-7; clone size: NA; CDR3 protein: CASKGLHVSYEQYF; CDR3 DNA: TGTGCCAGCAAGGGACTGCACGTCTCCTACGAGCAGTACTTC
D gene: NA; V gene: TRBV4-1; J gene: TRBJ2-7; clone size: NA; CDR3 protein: CASSQDRGTIYEQYF; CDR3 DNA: TGCGCCAGCAGCCAAGATAGGGGGACAATATACGAGCAGTACTTC
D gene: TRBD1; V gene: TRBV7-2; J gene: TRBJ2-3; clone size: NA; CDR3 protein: CASRPDRAQADTQYF; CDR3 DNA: TGTGCCAGCAGGCCAGACAGGGCCCAAGCAGATACGCAGTATTTT
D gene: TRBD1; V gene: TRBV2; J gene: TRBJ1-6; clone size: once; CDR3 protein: CASSVGTGGLFSSYNSPLHF; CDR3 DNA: TGTGCCAGCAGTGTAGGGACAGGGGGCCTTTTTAGCTCCTATAATTCACCCCTCCACTTT
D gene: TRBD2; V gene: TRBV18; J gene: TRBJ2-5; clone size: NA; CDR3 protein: CASSPPITTSGIQYF; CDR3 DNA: TGTGCCAGCTCACCACCGATTACCACTAGCGGGATTCAGTACTTC
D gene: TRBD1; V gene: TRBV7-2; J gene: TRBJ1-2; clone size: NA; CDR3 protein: CASSPGQGVIYGYTF; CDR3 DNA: TGTGCCAGCAGCCCGGGACAGGGAGTCATCTATGGCTACACCTTC
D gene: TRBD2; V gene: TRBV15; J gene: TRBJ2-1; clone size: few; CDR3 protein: CATSRPLSGPYNEQFF; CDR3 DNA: TGTGCCACCAGCAGACCCCTTAGCGGGCCATACAATGAGCAGTTCTTC
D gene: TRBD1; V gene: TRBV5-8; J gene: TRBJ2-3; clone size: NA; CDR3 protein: CASSLEQGARDTQYF; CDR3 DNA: TGTGCCAGCAGCTTGGAGCAGGGGGCAAGAGATACGCAGTATTTT